The 23 T cell receptor beta chains below all came from one sample that was sequenced in a study of Ad26.COV2.S vaccination and SARS-CoV-2 variants. Using immunoSEQ multiplex PCR, the repertoire was profiled, and TCRdb retains in-frame clones only, with some absent. In the table there are about 400,000 clones, 89% of which are singletons. Treatment here: some 20 received Ad26.COV2.S at low or high dose, single or two shots; 5 received placebo; per-sample allocation not given. Day 63 after the first injection of vaccine or placebo was the sampling time. Sequenced here: peripheral blood, sampled in a trial of Ad26.COV2.S vaccine versus placebo. The source of these receptors is a person aged 18-65 years who received the Ad26.COV2.S COVID-19 vaccine or a placebo.

This clone has only one observation. J is TRBJ2-3 and V is TRBV6-5; D ambiguous. Germline V lookup: CDR1 MNHEY, CDR2 SVGAGI. The CDR3 length is 15 residues. Between the trimmed V and J ends, which lost 2 bases and 0 bases, there was a span of 9 bases. CDR3 amino acids: CASSYVGTSTDTQYF. CDR3 nucleotide sequence: TGTGCCAGCAGTTACGTTGGCACAAGCACAGATACGCAGTATTTT.

The chain carries TRBV6-6 and TRBJ2-1; D gene ambiguous. The CDR3 consists of 16 residues. Germline CDR1 reads MNHNY; CDR2 reads SVGAGI (reference sequence). Trimming took 3 bases from V and 4 from J, leaving 16 bases between them. CDR3 region: CASSYPPRGDYNEQFF. CDR3 DNA: TGTGCCAGCAGTTATCCCCCTCGCGGAGATTACAATGAGCAGTTCTTC.

The chain has TRBV4-1 and TRBJ2-7; D is ambiguous. CDR1 and CDR2 (germline): MGHRA, YSYEKL. V was cut by 0 bases and J by 5 bases, with 5 bases left in between. CDR3 length equals 12 residues. This CDR3 is CASSQDSDEQYF. The CDR3 DNA reads TGCGCCAGCAGCCAAGATTCCGACGAGCAGTACTTC.

This chain connects TRBV6-4 to TRBJ2-3, with TRBD2 identical over 11 bases. Germline lookup yields CDR1 MRHNA and CDR2 SNTAGT. V shed 9 bases, J shed 6 bases, and the junction held 8 bases outside the gene matches. This CDR3 spans 14 amino acids. In nucleotides, the CDR3 is TGTGCCAGTAGACTAGCGGGACCCTCTGATACGCAGTATTTT. This gives the protein CASRLAGPSDTQYF.

The rearrangement uses TRBV6-5 and TRBJ2-1, with D perhaps TRBD1 or TRBD2 (5 bases each). The CDR3 consists of 15 residues. Trimming shortened V by 5 bases and J by 1 base, and 12 bases separated the two germline ends. Germline CDR1 MNHEY, CDR2 SVGAGI. The CDR3 DNA sequence: TGTGCCAGCAGTCCGGGGCGCGGGTCCTACAATGAGCAGTTCTTC. Protein: CASSPGRGSYNEQFF.

V is TRBV30 and J is TRBJ2-1, with D perhaps matching TRBD1 (5 bases). CDR1 and CDR2 from the germline V gene are GTSNPN and SVGIG (reference sequence). This CDR3 spans 13 amino acids. The V end lost 3 bases, the J end lost 7 bases, and 13 bases lay between the germline ends. The CDR3 DNA follows: TGTGCCTGGAGGTCCCCAGGGTGGAATGAGCAGTTCTTC. Its protein is CAWRSPGWNEQFF.

The rearrangement links TRBV11-3 to TRBJ1-2; no definite D call. Germline V gene sequence: CDR1 SGHNT, CDR2 YENEEA. The CDR3 consists of 12 residues. The V end lost 0 bases, the J end lost 8 bases, and 7 bases lay between the germline ends. The CDR3 DNA is TGTGCCAGCAGCTTAGACCGTTACGGCTACACCTTC. Protein: CASSLDRYGYTF.

CDR3 coding DNA: TGTGCCACCAGTGACCCGTCCGACAGGAACCAAGAGACCCAGTACTTC. Its translation: CATSDPSDRNQETQYF. The chain has TRBV24-1 and TRBJ2-5; possibly TRBD1 for D (6 bases). Germline CDR1 reads KGHDR; CDR2 reads SFDVKD. V gave up 4 bases and J gave up 0 bases, with 14 bases separating them. The CDR3 runs 16 residues.

The rearrangement uses TRBV5-1 and TRBJ2-6; no reliable D call. From germline, CDR1 is SGHRS and CDR2 YFSETQ. Trimming stripped 0 bases from V and 1 base from J, with 11 bases between. The CDR3 covers 17 residues. This CDR3 reads CASSLAGHSSGANVLTF. The CDR3, as DNA: TGCGCCAGCAGCTTGGCCGGGCACTCTTCTGGGGCCAACGTCCTGACTTTC.

The chain combines TRBV19 with TRBJ1-4; D call uncertain. The CDR3 has 11 amino acids. The V and J ends lost 1 base and 15 bases respectively, with 9 bases between them. Germline CDR1 is LNHDA and CDR2 is SQIVND (reference sequence). The CDR3: CASSIGPSVFF. CDR3 nucleotide sequence: TGTGCCAGTAGTATAGGCCCGTCGGTGTTTTTT.

The rearrangement uses TRBV6-5 and TRBJ1-2, with 8 bases identical to TRBD1. Germline lookup yields CDR1 MNHEY and CDR2 SVGAGI. V was pared by 5 bases and J by 7 bases, with 12 bases of the junction left unmatched. The CDR3 extends over 15 amino acids. CDR3 protein: CASSPPLRGRFGYTF. CDR3 bases: TGTGCCAGCAGTCCTCCGCTCAGGGGGCGGTTTGGCTACACCTTC.

This chain uses TRBV5-1 with TRBJ2-2; 15 bases are a match to TRBD2. CDR3 size: 17 residues. The V gene's germline CDR1 is SGHRS and CDR2 YFSETQ. Trimming took 4 bases from V and 5 from J; bases not matched to a gene: 6. The CDR3 spells CASSHGLAGGGTGELFF. CDR3 in DNA: TGCGCCAGCAGCCACGGACTAGCGGGAGGGGGGACCGGGGAGCTGTTTTTT.

V usage is TRBV7-2 and J usage is TRBJ2-2, with 7 bases lining up with TRBD2. V lost 2 bases to trimming and J lost 4 bases; unmatched junction nucleotides: 16. The germline V gene has CDR1 SGHTA and CDR2 FQGNSA. This CDR3 spans 19 amino acids. DNA for the CDR3: TGTGCCAGCAGCTTAAGCCCCCTTGGGGCGGGAGAGGCCACCGGGGAGCTGTTTTTT. Amino acid sequence: CASSLSPLGAGEATGELFF.

V and J are TRBV27 and TRBJ1-1; D is ambiguous. CDR1 and CDR2 (germline): MNHEY, SMNVEV (reference sequence). The CDR3 totals 12 residues. Trimming took off 6 bases at V and 7 bases at J, with 12 bases between the two ends. CDR3 protein: CASSPPGVEAFF. The DNA of the CDR3 is TGTGCCAGCAGCCCCCCGGGAGTTGAAGCTTTCTTT.

This clone appeared a few times. The chain employs TRBV9 and TRBJ2-2; D gene uncertain. Trimming stripped 0 bases from V and 0 bases from J, with 6 bases between. CDR3 length: 15 residues. Germline V gene lookup returns CDR1 SGDLS and CDR2 YYNGEE. The CDR3 coding sequence is TGTGCCAGCAGCGTAGGCAGGACGAACACCGGGGAGCTGTTTTTT. Its protein product is CASSVGRTNTGELFF. The variable domain in full, completed from reference TRBV9 and TRBJ2-2, reads DSGVTQTPKHLITATGQRVTLRCSPRSGDLSVYWYQQSLDQGLQFLIQYYNGEERAKGNILERFSAQQFPDLHSELNLSSLELGDSALYFCASSVGRTNTGELFFGEGSRLTVL.

The genes are TRBV6-2 or TRBV6-3 and TRBJ2-1, with D possibly matching TRBD1 (5 bases). In germline, CDR1 is MNHEY, CDR2 SVGEGT. This CDR3 region has 15 residues. Trimming removed 6 bases at V and 4 bases at J, with 16 bases between. CDR3 in DNA: TGTGCCAGCAGCTTTACGCAAGGGGCTTACAATGAGCAGTTCTTC. Its protein product is CASSFTQGAYNEQFF.

Details on this clone: The same CDR3 arises from other DNA sequences in this sample as well. V is TRBV5-6 and J is TRBJ1-1; the match to TRBD1 covers 8 bases. The V gene's germline CDR1 is SGHDT and CDR2 YYEEEE. CDR3 length: 14 amino acids. The V and J ends lost 4 bases and 4 bases, in that order; junction bases with no gene match: 6. This CDR3 is CASSLGQGSTEAFF. The CDR3 DNA reads as TGTGCCAGCAGCCTTGGACAGGGCAGCACTGAAGCTTTCTTT.

This chain links TRBV28 with TRBJ2-1, with a tentative D call TRBD1 (6 bases). This CDR3 contains 14 residues. V was clipped by 3 bases and J by 6 bases, with 12 bases between them. The germline V gene has CDR1 MDHEN and CDR2 SYDVKM. CDR3 DNA sequence: TGTGCCAGCAGTTTTTCAGGGGCCAGCAATGAGCAGTTCTTC. The encoded protein is CASSFSGASNEQFF.

This clone occurred a few times. The chain employs TRBV24-1 and TRBJ2-2; 10 bases are a match to TRBD1. The germline gives CDR1 KGHDR, CDR2 SFDVKD. This CDR3 region has 16 residues. The V segment lost 3 bases and the J segment 7 bases; nucleotides outside the gene matches: 7. The CDR3 loop is CATSDPGQGRSGELFF. As DNA, the CDR3 is TGTGCCACCAGTGATCCGGGACAGGGGAGGAGCGGGGAGCTGTTTTTT.

The genes are TRBV27 and TRBJ1-3; the D is unclear. The CDR3 spans 15 residues. CDR1 and CDR2 from the germline V gene are MNHEY and SMNVEV (reference sequence). V was trimmed by 5 bases and J by 0 bases, leaving 11 bases between them. The CDR3 nucleotides read TGTGCCAGCAGTCGAGGGAGAGGCTCTGGAAACACCATATATTTT. This codes for CASSRGRGSGNTIYF.

The rearrangement uses TRBV29-1 and TRBJ1-1, with D maybe TRBD1 (6 bases). This CDR3 comprises 13 residues. Trimming removed 7 bases from V and 4 bases from J, with 16 bases in between. Germline-derived CDR1 and CDR2 are SQVTM and ANQGSEA. The DNA for the CDR3 is TGCAGCGCCCTGACAGGTGGTGGCACTGAAGCTTTCTTT. Translation gives CSALTGGGTEAFF.

This clone was observed once. V gene TRBV28 combines with J gene TRBJ2-3, with TRBD1 matching over 8 bases. Germline CDR1 and CDR2: MDHEN and SYDVKM. V lost 5 bases and J lost 7; bases outside the gene matches: 5. This CDR3 is built from 13 residues. For the CDR3, the DNA is TGTGCCAGCAGTCAACAGGGGGGCAATACGCAGTATTTT. Translated, it gives CASSQQGGNTQYF.

The gene calls are TRBV2 and TRBJ2-7; 8 bases line up with TRBD1. J gave up 5 bases and V 7 bases, and 4 bases lay outside the gene matches. The CDR3 is 12 residues long. The germline V gene has CDR1 SNHLY and CDR2 FYNNEI. In DNA, the CDR3 is TGTGCCAGCACCCTGGACAGGGACGAGCAGTACTTC. It encodes CASTLDRDEQYF.